These 25 T cell receptor beta chains share one sample of origin, sequenced in a study of OX40 agonist ivuxolimab in advanced cancers. Receptor libraries were prepared by the immunoSEQ multiplex PCR assay. The immuneACCESS repertoire file appears here via TCRdb, limited to in-frame rearrangements. These files lack a portion of the clones; in checked studies, under half of the deficit traces to unresolved V genes, and the cause of the others is not known. In this sample the table shows some 75,000 clones, approximately 86% of which occur a single time. The ten largest clonotypes hold just over 2.5% of the sample. Here the sequenced sample was CD4+ or CD8+ T cells sorted from blood, taken in a trial of the OX40 agonist ivuxolimab. The receptors originated from an adult with an advanced solid tumor such as melanoma, head and neck, liver or kidney cancer.

CDR3 sequence reads: CASKRGTEAFF. The CDR3 DNA follows: TGTGCCAGTAAGAGGGGCACTGAAGCTTTCTTT. The V call is TRBV19, the J call TRBJ1-1; D perhaps matches TRBD1 (5 bases). The V end was cut by 7 bases, the J end by 4 bases, with 7 bases between. Germline V gives CDR1 LNHDA, CDR2 SQIVND (reference sequence). There are 11 residues in the CDR3.

V gene TRBV27 combines with J gene TRBJ2-3, with 15 bases aligning to TRBD2. The ends lost 5 bases at V and 0 bases at J; junction bases unmatched: 6. The CDR3 spans 18 residues. Germline V gene data show CDR1 as MNHEY and CDR2 as SMNVEV (reference sequence). DNA of the CDR3: TGTGCCAGCAGTCCCGGACTAGCGGGGGGGCACAGCACAGATACGCAGTATTTT. This gives the protein CASSPGLAGGHSTDTQYF.

The V and J genes are TRBV6-1 and TRBJ2-7; D is unresolved. The CDR3 extends over 13 amino acids. Germline V gene sequence: CDR1 MNHNS, CDR2 SASEGT. Trimming took 6 bases from V and 2 from J, leaving 11 bases between them. As DNA, the CDR3 is TGTGCCAGCAGCACCCTTGGGGCCTACGAGCAGTACTTC. It translates to CASSTLGAYEQYF.

The chain is built from TRBV2 and TRBJ1-4; D is perhaps TRBD1 (6 bases). The V and J ends lost 6 bases and 0 bases respectively, with 8 bases between them. Germline CDR1 SNHLY, CDR2 FYNNEI. The CDR3 runs to 14 residues. The CDR3 region is CASRRTATNEKLFF. DNA of the CDR3: TGTGCCAGCAGGAGGACAGCAACTAATGAAAAACTGTTTTTT.

The chain uses TRBV10-1 and TRBJ1-2; D is possibly TRBD1 (5 bases). The V end was cut by 3 bases, the J end by 4 bases, with 15 bases between. Germline V gives CDR1 WNHNN, CDR2 SYGVQD (reference sequence). The CDR3 spans 15 residues. The CDR3 DNA reads TGCGCCAGCAGTGAAACAAGTAGGGGATTCTATGGCTACACCTTC. It is translated as CASSETSRGFYGYTF.

J is TRBJ2-5 and V is TRBV11-2; tentative D call: TRBD2 (6 bases). Deletions cut 1 base from V and 5 bases from J, with 11 bases between. CDR1 and CDR2 from the germline V gene are SGHAT and FQNNGV. This CDR3 has 14 residues. The CDR3 DNA reads as TGTGCCAGCAGCTTAGGACTAGAGGGGGAGACCCAGTACTTC. Its translation is CASSLGLEGETQYF.

The chain is built from TRBV19 and TRBJ1-2; 7 bases align to TRBD1. With V trimmed by 6 bases and J by 4 bases, 8 bases remained unmatched. The CDR3 totals 14 residues. Germline CDR1 LNHDA, CDR2 SQIVND (reference sequence). The CDR3 sequence: CASRDTGAFYGYTF. For the CDR3, the DNA is TGTGCCAGTAGGGATACAGGGGCTTTCTATGGCTACACCTTC. Supplemented by reference TRBV19 and TRBJ1-2, the full variable domain reads DGGITQSPKYLFRKEGQNVTLSCEQNLNHDAMYWYRQDPGQGLRLIYYSQIVNDFQKGDIAEGYSVSREKKESFPLTVTSAQKNPTAFYLCASRDTGAFYGYTFGSGTRLTVV.

This clone was recorded once. V is TRBV7-2 and J is TRBJ2-3; maybe TRBD1 (6 bases). Germline CDR1 SGHTA, CDR2 FQGNSA. The CDR3 contains 13 residues. V dropped 5 bases and J dropped 5 bases, with 11 bases sitting between them. CDR3 region: CASSANREDTQYF. DNA for the CDR3: TGTGCCAGCAGCGCTAACAGGGAAGATACGCAGTATTTT.

The V and J genes are TRBV7-3 and TRBJ2-3; D uncertain. Per the germline V gene, CDR1 is SGHTA and CDR2 is FQGTGA. Deletions cut 3 bases from V and 0 bases from J, with 4 bases between. The CDR3 contains 13 residues. CDR3 sequence (DNA): TGTGCCAGCAGCTTTCTTAGCACAGATACGCAGTATTTT. Translation gives CASSFLSTDTQYF. The variable domain in full, with the rest retrieved from reference TRBV7-3 and TRBJ2-3, is GAGVSQTPSNKVTEKGKYVELRCDPISGHTALYWYRQSLGQGPEFLIYFQGTGAADDSGLPNDRFFAVRPEGSVSTLKIQRTERGDSAVYLCASSFLSTDTQYFGPGTRLTVL.

This CDR3 is CASSFGERGGRGTQYF. The CDR3 DNA sequence: TGTGCCAGCAGCTTTGGCGAGCGGGGGGGCCGGGGTACGCAGTATTTT. This chain links TRBV7-2 with TRBJ2-3; 10 bases line up with TRBD2. The germline V gene encodes CDR1 SGHTA and CDR2 FQGNSA. After removal of 3 bases from V and 8 bases from J, the junction contained 11 bases not matched to a gene. The CDR3 is 16 amino acids.

The chain is built from TRBV15 and TRBJ1-5; TRBD1 aligns across 8 bases. This CDR3 is 14 amino acids long. Germline-derived CDR1 and CDR2 are LNHNV and YYDKDF (reference sequence). The ends lost 3 bases at V and 7 bases at J; junction bases unmatched: 5. The CDR3 DNA sequence: TGTGCCACCAGCAGCCAGGGGGCTGAGCAGCCCCAGCATTTT. Its translation is CATSSQGAEQPQHF. The whole variable domain, remainder taken from reference TRBV15 and TRBJ1-5, is DAMVIQNPRYQVTQFGKPVTLSCSQTLNHNVMYWYQQKSSQAPKLLFHYYDKDFNNEADTPDNFQSRRPNTSFCFLDIRSPGLGDTAMYLCATSSQGAEQPQHFGDGTRLSIL.

This clone appeared a single time. At one end, the junction sequence differs from germline, possibly due to a read error. The chain recombines TRBV29-1 with TRBJ2-1; D might be TRBD2 (5 bases). This CDR3 comprises 17 residues. CDR1 and CDR2 from the germline V gene are SQVTM and ANQGSEA. CDR3 loop: CSVEDPRRLSTRNERFF. CDR3 coding DNA: TGCAGCGTTGAAGATCCCAGGAGGCTGTCAACTAGAAATGAGCGGTTCTTC.

The chain uses TRBV11-2 and TRBJ2-4, with D tentatively TRBD2 (6 bases). The CDR3 runs 15 residues. Germline assignment: CDR1 SGHAT and CDR2 FQNNGV. V shed 3 bases and J shed 2 bases, with 11 bases lying between them. The CDR3 nucleotides read TGTGCCAGCAGCTTCGGGGGTATGACCAAAAACATTCAGTACTTC. It is translated as CASSFGGMTKNIQYF.

V gene TRBV7-2 combines with J gene TRBJ2-7; D may correspond to TRBD1 or TRBD2 (5 bases each). V gave up 1 base and J gave up 0 bases, with 10 bases separating them. Germline V lookup: CDR1 SGHTA, CDR2 FQGNSA. The CDR3 runs 15 residues. CDR3 DNA sequence: TGTGCCAGCAGCTTAGTTCCGGGGACCTCCTACGAGCAGTACTTC. This translates into CASSLVPGTSYEQYF.

The chain recombines TRBV29-1 with TRBJ1-5; 7 positions agree with TRBD1. This CDR3 comprises 14 residues. The V segment lost 4 bases and the J segment 3 bases; nucleotides outside the gene matches: 6. The germline CDR1 and CDR2 sequences are SQVTM and ANQGSEA. The CDR3 spells CSVARDSSNQPQHF. The CDR3 region has the DNA TGCAGCGTTGCCCGGGACAGTTCCAATCAGCCCCAGCATTTT.

V usage is TRBV9 and J usage is TRBJ2-7; TRBD1 agrees at 7 bases. The V and J ends lost 4 bases and 0 bases, in that order; junction bases with no gene match: 7. Germline assignment: CDR1 SGDLS and CDR2 YYNGEE. The CDR3 extends over 15 amino acids. The CDR3, as DNA: TGTGCCAGCAGCAAAACGGCAGGGGGCTCCTACGAGCAGTACTTC. Translating it yields CASSKTAGGSYEQYF.

A few counts support this clone. The gene calls are TRBV7-2 and TRBJ1-5; no clear D. The V gene lost 5 bases and the J gene lost 3 bases, with 11 bases spanning the gap. Germline values: CDR1 SGHTA, CDR2 FQGNSA. CDR3 length: 14 residues. In DNA form, the CDR3 reads TGTGCCAGCAGCCCCAGACGGACCAATCAGCCCCAGCATTTT. It encodes CASSPRRTNQPQHF.

This clone was seen a handful of times. The CDR3 region has the DNA TGTGCCAGCAGCTCTGGACAGGTCGCTGGCGGCAATCAGCCCCAGCATTTT. Protein product: CASSSGQVAGGNQPQHF. This sequence joins TRBV7-2 and TRBJ1-5; 7 nucleotides align to TRBD1. V gave up 4 bases and J gave up 2 bases; unmatched junction bases: 11. Germline CDR1 reads SGHTA; CDR2 reads FQGNSA. CDR3 length: 17 residues.

This chain's CDR3 is CASSRRDGSSGYEQYF. The DNA of the CDR3 is TGTGCCAGCAGCCGCCGGGACGGTTCGAGTGGTTACGAGCAGTACTTC. The chain carries TRBV4-2 and TRBJ2-7, with D tentatively TRBD1 or TRBD2 (5 bases each). The V gene's germline CDR1 is LGHNA and CDR2 YNFKEQ. This CDR3 contains 16 residues. Between the trimmed V and J ends, which lost 4 bases and 4 bases, there was a span of 20 bases.

This clone was picked up a small number of times. The chain recombines TRBV4-2 with TRBJ1-1; D gene ambiguous. The length of the CDR3 is 15 residues. The V and J ends lost 0 bases and 9 bases respectively, with 17 bases between them. Germline CDR1 is LGHNA and CDR2 is YNFKEQ. The CDR3 DNA is TGTGCCAGCAGCCAAGATATGGCAGCCAAAGGGAAAGCTTTCTTT. Its protein is CASSQDMAAKGKAFF.

This rearrangement joins TRBV5-1 to TRBJ2-2; D is undetermined. V dropped 0 bases and J dropped 0 bases, with 6 bases sitting between them. The CDR3 covers 15 residues. Germline V gives CDR1 SGHRS, CDR2 YFSETQ. The CDR3 DNA sequence: TGCGCCAGCAGCTTGGTCGAGCCGAACACCGGGGAGCTGTTTTTT. Its translation is CASSLVEPNTGELFF. Full variable domain (remainder filled in from reference TRBV5-1 and TRBJ2-2): KAGVTQTPRYLIKTRGQQVTLSCSPISGHRSVSWYQQTPGQGLQFLFEYFSETQRNKGNFPGRFSGRQFSNSRSEMNVSTLELGDSALYLCASSLVEPNTGELFFGEGSRLTVL.

This sequence joins TRBV19 and TRBJ2-5; D is perhaps TRBD1 (6 bases). V was clipped by 5 bases and J by 0 bases, with 10 bases between them. Per germline, CDR1 LNHDA and CDR2 SQIVND (reference sequence). The CDR3 extends over 14 amino acids. The CDR3, as DNA: TGTGCCAGTAGTCTTCGGACAGACCAAGAGACCCAGTACTTC. This codes for CASSLRTDQETQYF.

The rearrangement links TRBV13 to TRBJ2-1, with 7 positions matching TRBD1. The V gene's germline CDR1 is PRHDT and CDR2 FYEKMQ (reference sequence). Trimming cost V 3 bases and J 12 bases; bases outside gene matches: 8. This CDR3 has 13 residues. Here the CDR3 reads CASSLTGYVTQFF. The CDR3 DNA reads as TGTGCCAGCAGCTTGACAGGGTATGTTACGCAGTTCTTC. The variable domain in full, completed from reference TRBV13 and TRBJ2-1, reads AAGVIQSPRHLIKEKRETATLKCYPIPRHDTVYWYQQGPGQDPQFLISFYEKMQSDKGSIPDRFSAQQFSDYHSELNMSSLELGDSALYFCASSLTGYVTQFFGPGTRLTVL.

This chain connects TRBV6-5 to TRBJ1-2, with D perhaps matching TRBD1 (5 bases). The CDR3 sequence is 13 residues long. CDR1 and CDR2 (germline): MNHEY, SVGAGI. Between the trimmed V and J ends, which lost 2 bases and 5 bases, there was a span of 9 bases. The CDR3 loop reads CASSYQPGYGYTF. DNA of the CDR3: TGTGCCAGCAGTTACCAACCAGGGTATGGCTACACCTTC.

This chain connects TRBV5-4 to TRBJ1-4; 7 bases map to TRBD1. There are 15 residues in the CDR3. V was clipped by 4 bases and J by 3 bases; unmatched bases: 6. Germline V gene sequence: CDR1 SGHNT, CDR2 YYREEE (reference sequence). DNA of the CDR3: TGTGCCAGCAGCAGATCAGGGGGACCTAATGAAAAACTGTTTTTT. Translated: CASSRSGGPNEKLFF.